The 12 T cell receptor beta chains below come from one sample, sequenced in a study of shared clonotypes between healthy human individuals. Assay used: immunoSEQ multiplex PCR; TCRdb lists only in-frame clones, some missing. This sample carries around 940,000 clones, roughly 72% of them seen once, and the ten largest clones take approximately 1.5%. The source material was memory CD4+ T cells sorted from blood. Stated subset: CD45RA-negative fraction. These receptors all stem from a man between 18 and 29 years old in good health.

This clone was found once. The CDR3 coding sequence is TGCGCCAGCAGCTTGGCAGAGGGGGGGCAAACCCCTGAAGCTTTCTTT. Amino acid sequence: CASSLAEGGQTPEAFF. V is TRBV5-1 and J is TRBJ1-1; a possible D gene is TRBD1 (6 bases). The V and J ends lost 0 bases and 6 bases respectively, with 18 bases between them. Germline V CDR1 and CDR2: SGHRS, YFSETQ. The CDR3 is 16 amino acids.

DNA of the CDR3: TGTGCCAGCAGCTTAGCGGGGCAGAAAAACATTCAGTACTTC. This translates into CASSLAGQKNIQYF. This rearrangement joins TRBV7-2 to TRBJ2-4; possibly TRBD1 for D (5 bases). V lost 0 bases and J lost 4, with 7 bases in between. Germline loops: CDR1 SGHTA, CDR2 FQGNSA. The CDR3 totals 14 residues.

The chain couples TRBV29-1 to TRBJ1-5; 8 nucleotides match TRBD1. J lost 5 bases, V lost 4 bases, and 4 bases had no gene match. The CDR3 is 13 residues long. Germline-derived CDR1 and CDR2 are SQVTM and ANQGSEA. The CDR3 loop is CSVAGGHDQPQHF. In DNA, the CDR3 is TGCAGCGTTGCAGGGGGCCATGATCAGCCCCAGCATTTT. Variable domain in full (rest from reference TRBV29-1 and TRBJ1-5): SAVISQKPSRDICQRGTSLTIQCQVDSQVTMMFWYRQQPGQSLTLIATANQGSEATYESGFVIDKFPISRPNLTFSTLTVSNMSPEDSSIYLCSVAGGHDQPQHFGDGTRLSIL.

The CDR3 bases are TGTGCCAGTAGGTACGGATACATGAACACTGAAGCTTTCTTT. Amino acids: CASRYGYMNTEAFF. V gene TRBV19 combines with J gene TRBJ1-1; D call uncertain. The germline V gene encodes CDR1 LNHDA and CDR2 SQIVND (reference sequence). There are 14 residues in the CDR3. The V end was cut by 6 bases, the J end by 0 bases, with 11 bases between. The variable domain in full, completed from reference TRBV19 and TRBJ1-1, reads DGGITQSPKYLFRKEGQNVTLSCEQNLNHDAMYWYRQDPGQGLRLIYYSQIVNDFQKGDIAEGYSVSREKKESFPLTVTSAQKNPTAFYLCASRYGYMNTEAFFGQGTRLTVV.

This rearrangement joins TRBV28 to TRBJ2-5; D gene ambiguous. The ends were cut back, 2 bases at V and 3 bases at J, with 7 bases in the middle. Germline V gene sequence: CDR1 MDHEN, CDR2 SYDVKM. CDR3 size: 13 residues. The CDR3 sequence is CASSLPAKETQYF. DNA for the CDR3: TGTGCCAGCAGTTTACCGGCGAAAGAGACCCAGTACTTC.

A remark on this clone: The same CDR3 also results from other DNA sequences found in this sample. V usage is TRBV18 and J usage is TRBJ1-2; 9 nucleotides agree with TRBD1. Trimming took 3 bases from V and 8 from J; bases not matched to a gene: 4. This CDR3 is 13 amino acids long. Germline CDR1 and CDR2: KGHSH and LQKENI. CDR3 residues: CASSPRTGDGYTF. In DNA, the CDR3 is TGTGCCAGCTCACCTAGGACAGGGGACGGCTACACCTTC.

The chain combines TRBV5-1 with TRBJ2-1, with 14 positions matching TRBD2. The germline V gene encodes CDR1 SGHRS and CDR2 YFSETQ. Trimming at V came to 5 bases and at J to 4 bases, leaving 8 bases not matched to a gene. The CDR3 is 17 residues long. CDR3 protein: CASRGTSGSTRYNEQFF. CDR3 in DNA: TGCGCCAGCAGAGGGACTAGCGGGAGCACAAGATACAATGAGCAGTTCTTC.

The chain recombines TRBV6-1 with TRBJ1-4; the D gene is possibly TRBD1 (5 bases). CDR1 is MNHNS, CDR2 SASEGT, per germline. V was clipped by 5 bases and J by 4 bases, with 8 bases between them. The CDR3 length is 13 residues. The DNA of the CDR3 is TGTGCCAGCAGTTGGGGGGTTAATGAAAAACTGTTTTTT. The encoded protein is CASSWGVNEKLFF.

The chain is built from TRBV30 and TRBJ2-5, with 7 bases identical to TRBD2. Germline CDR1 GTSNPN, CDR2 SVGIG (reference sequence). V lost 3 bases to trimming and J lost 5 bases; unmatched junction nucleotides: 6. CDR3 length equals 13 residues. CDR3 in DNA: TGTGCCTGGAGAACGGGAGGCGGGGAGACCCAGTACTTC. Translated: CAWRTGGGETQYF.

This clone was counted a few times. The chain recombines TRBV5-6 with TRBJ2-1; TRBD1 matches at 9 bases. The germline CDR1 and CDR2 sequences are SGHDT and YYEEEE. CDR3 length: 13 residues. The V segment lost 4 bases and the J segment 15 bases; nucleotides outside the gene matches: 11. CDR3 sequence reads: CASSQTPGQGSFF. Written as DNA, the CDR3 is TGTGCCAGCAGCCAAACACCGGGACAGGGATCGTTCTTC.

The chain has TRBV9 and TRBJ2-1; unclear D gene. Germline loops: CDR1 SGDLS, CDR2 YYNGEE. CDR3 length equals 12 residues. Trimming pared 4 bases from V and 5 bases from J, leaving 7 bases between. The CDR3 loop is CASSPQDNEQFF. The CDR3 nucleotides read TGTGCCAGCAGCCCCCAGGACAATGAGCAGTTCTTC.

On this clone itself: This sample also contains other DNA sequences that code for the same CDR3. The V call is TRBV30, the J call TRBJ1-6; a weak D match, TRBD1 (5 bases). The germline V gene has CDR1 GTSNPN and CDR2 SVGIG (reference sequence). Trimming left V 0 bases short and J 6 bases short, with 9 bases between. The CDR3 length is 14 residues. The CDR3 DNA is TGTGCCTGGAGTGTACTGCAGGGTAATTCACCCCTCCACTTT. Translated: CAWSVLQGNSPLHF.